Presented here are 26 T cell receptor beta chains from one specimen sequenced in a study of cytomegalovirus exposure and HLA in healthy donors (dated by TCRdb to 2015 to 2018). The library was generated by the immunoSEQ multiplex PCR assay. The multiplex PCR relied on a mix of 60 forward primers for TCR Vbeta segments and 13 reverse primers for TCR Jbeta segments. Here the immuneACCESS table is served through TCRdb, limited to in-frame sequences with V and J called. Missing clones are a known gap in these copies; in checked studies unresolved V genes cover under half, and the rest lacks a known reason. Here the sample has tens of thousands of clones; around 80% occur a single time. Just over 50% of the sample comes from the top ten. What was sequenced was PBMCs. Receptors originate from a man aged 50 or older in good health and CMV-seropositive.

The rearrangement links TRBV7-6 to TRBJ2-7; TRBD1 aligns across 7 bases. Per the germline V gene, CDR1 is SGHVS and CDR2 is FNYEAQ. V gave up 5 bases and J gave up 0 bases; unmatched junction bases: 4. The CDR3 covers 14 residues. CDR3: CASSPTGASYEQYF. Written as DNA, the CDR3 is TGTGCCAGCAGCCCAACAGGGGCCTCCTACGAGCAGTACTTC. The entire variable domain, with the rest obtained from reference TRBV7-6 and TRBJ2-7, is as follows: GAGVSQSPRYKVTKRGQDVALRCDPISGHVSLYWYRQALGQGPEFLTYFNYEAQQDKSGLPNDRFSAERPEGSISTLTIQRTEQRDSAMYRCASSPTGASYEQYFGPGTRLTVT.

This clone came up a few times. One junction end does not reproduce the germline sequence, and a read error may be involved. The CDR3 loop is CVSSLALRSGGSYEQYF. CDR3 sequence (DNA): TGTGTCAGCAGCTTGGCCCTTCGATCGGGGGGGTCCTACGAGCAGTACTTC. The chain uses TRBV5-5 and TRBJ2-5, with 8 bases matching TRBD2. The end of the DNA is better explained by TRBJ2-7, so the J call may be wrong. CDR1 SGHKS and CDR2 YYEKEE come from the germline V gene (reference sequence). The CDR3 covers 17 residues.

This chain uses TRBV5-4 with TRBJ2-1; D unresolved. Germline V gene sequence: CDR1 SGHNT, CDR2 YYREEE (reference sequence). Trimming removed 2 bases at V and 10 bases at J, with 13 bases between. This CDR3 contains 13 residues. This chain's CDR3 is CASSLPVGSEQFF. The CDR3 nucleotides read TGTGCCAGCAGCTTACCCGTGGGCAGCGAGCAGTTCTTC.

A word on this clone: At one end the junction does not follow the germline gene, possibly because of a read error. The genes are TRBV6-5 and TRBJ1-5; 8 bases agree with TRBD1. Looked up from germline, CDR1 is MNHEY and CDR2 is SVGAGI. The CDR3 sequence is 14 residues long. This CDR3 is CDSSPGTGYQPQHF. Here the CDR3 DNA reads TGTGACAGCAGTCCCGGGACAGGCTACCAGCCCCAGCATTTT.

The rearrangement joins TRBV11-2 to TRBJ2-1; TRBD2 agrees at 7 bases. V trimming: 0 bases; J trimming: 4 bases; junction bases outside the gene matches: 12. CDR3 length: 18 amino acids. Looked up from germline, CDR1 is SGHAT and CDR2 is FQNNGV. The CDR3 nucleotides are TGTGCCAGCAGCTTAGATGGTCCAGGGACTACTTATTACAATGAGCAGTTCTTC. Protein product: CASSLDGPGTTYYNEQFF. Based on the CDR3 plus reference TRBV11-2 and TRBJ2-1, the full variable domain is EAGVAQSPRYKIIEKRQSVAFWCNPISGHATLYWYQQILGQGPKLLIQFQNNGVVDDSQLPKDRFSAERLKGVDSTLKIQPAKLEDSAVYLCASSLDGPGTTYYNEQFFGPGTRLTVL.

The chain links TRBV6-4 to TRBJ2-2; 9 positions agree with TRBD2. The CDR3 spans 14 residues. Germline V gene data show CDR1 as MRHNA and CDR2 as SNTAGT. J lost 5 bases, V lost 5 bases, and 3 bases had no gene match. The CDR3 sequence: CASSQLAGTGELFF. For the CDR3, the DNA is TGTGCCAGCAGTCAACTAGCGGGTACCGGGGAGCTGTTTTTT.

This rearrangement joins TRBV2 to TRBJ2-3; maybe TRBD1 (6 bases). Germline CDR1 is SNHLY and CDR2 is FYNNEI. This CDR3 spans 14 amino acids. Trimming took off 10 bases at V and 3 bases at J, with 17 bases between the two ends. The chain's CDR3 is CATKRGGRTDTQYF. CDR3 DNA: TGTGCCACCAAGAGAGGGGGTCGGACAGATACGCAGTATTTT.

The chain links TRBV7-3 to TRBJ2-3, with 9 bases matching TRBD2. Germline V gene data show CDR1 as SGHTA and CDR2 as FQGTGA. There are 15 residues in the CDR3. V was pared by 2 bases and J by 3 bases, with 3 bases of the junction left unmatched. The CDR3: CASSLAGGRTDTQYF. In DNA form, the CDR3 reads TGTGCCAGCAGCTTAGCGGGGGGGCGGACAGATACGCAGTATTTT. The whole variable domain, filled in from reference TRBV7-3 and TRBJ2-3, reads GAGVSQTPSNKVTEKGKYVELRCDPISGHTALYWYRQSLGQGPEFLIYFQGTGAADDSGLPNDRFFAVRPEGSVSTLKIQRTERGDSAVYLCASSLAGGRTDTQYFGPGTRLTVL.

The chain links TRBV9 to TRBJ2-2; 9 positions agree with TRBD1. After removal of 4 bases from V and 3 bases from J, the junction contained 4 bases not matched to a gene. This CDR3 is 15 amino acids long. The germline V gene has CDR1 SGDLS and CDR2 YYNGEE. The CDR3 DNA reads TGTGCCAGCAGCCCCGGGGACAGGGACACCGGGGAGCTGTTTTTT. Its translation: CASSPGDRDTGELFF.

The genes are TRBV5-8 and TRBJ1-2; D is unclear. Germline V gene sequence: CDR1 SGHTS, CDR2 YDEGEE. The V end lost 4 bases, the J end lost 2 bases, and 18 bases lay between the germline ends. This CDR3 contains 16 residues. The CDR3 coding sequence is TGTGCCAGCAGCCGGAGCGGAGTGCGGGGAAACTATGGCTACACCTTC. The encoded protein is CASSRSGVRGNYGYTF.

This clone was seen a few times. The CDR3 nucleotides are TGTGCCAGCAGCGTTAGGACAGGGGAGTACGAGCAGTACTTC. It codes for CASSVRTGEYEQYF. The chain has TRBV9 and TRBJ2-7, with 9 bases that match TRBD1. Germline CDR1 is SGDLS and CDR2 is YYNGEE. The CDR3 sequence is 14 residues long. With V trimmed by 2 bases and J by 4 bases, 4 bases remained unmatched.

A word on this clone: A much more abundant neighbour one base away suggests this may be a read error. The chain has TRBV9 and TRBJ2-7, with D possibly TRBD1 on 6 matching bases. The CDR3 contains 15 residues. CDR1 is SGDLS and CDR2 is YYNGEE in the germline V gene. CDR3 bases: TGTGCCACCAGCTCCCAGGGGCCCAGCTGCTACGAGCAGTACTTC. Protein product: CATSSQGPSCYEQYF.

The chain employs TRBV6-1 and TRBJ1-1, with 9 bases lining up with TRBD1. The CDR3 is made up of 16 amino acids. V gave up 2 bases and J gave up 4 bases; unmatched junction bases: 8. CDR1 MNHNS and CDR2 SASEGT come from the germline V gene. CDR3 sequence (DNA): TGTGCCAGCAGTGAACCACGACCGACAGGGGGCACTGAAGCTTTCTTT. Its translation: CASSEPRPTGGTEAFF.

This rearrangement joins TRBV7-2 to TRBJ2-6, with 7 bases aligning to TRBD1. Germline V CDR1 and CDR2: SGHTA, FQGNSA. The trim removed 5 bases at V and 0 bases at J, leaving 10 bases unmatched. This CDR3 is built from 18 residues. DNA for the CDR3: TGTGCCAGCAGCGCGACAGGGAGTACGCTCTCTGGGGCCAACGTCCTGACTTTC. Protein product: CASSATGSTLSGANVLTF.

The gene calls are TRBV9 and TRBJ2-7; D may be TRBD2 (5 bases). The germline CDR1 and CDR2 sequences are SGDLS and YYNGEE. The CDR3 has 15 amino acids. Trimming took off 0 bases at V and 7 bases at J, with 17 bases between the two ends. The CDR3 here is CASSVGNLRTGEQYF. The CDR3 nucleotides are TGTGCCAGCAGCGTAGGAAACCTTAGGACGGGGGAGCAGTACTTC.

The CDR3 sequence: CASRRAVNTEAFF. CDR3 nucleotide sequence: TGTGCCAGCAGGAGGGCAGTTAACACTGAAGCTTTCTTT. The V and J genes are TRBV7-2 and TRBJ1-1; no firm D call. The CDR3 loop spans 13 amino acids. In germline, CDR1 is SGHTA, CDR2 FQGNSA. V lost 6 bases and J 2 bases, leaving 10 bases between the germline ends. The variable domain in full, completed from reference TRBV7-2 and TRBJ1-1, reads GAGVSQSPSNKVTEKGKDVELRCDPISGHTALYWYRQSLGQGLEFLIYFQGNSAPDKSGLPSDRFSAERTGGSVSTLTIQRTQQEDSAVYLCASRRAVNTEAFFGQGTRLTVV.

The genes are TRBV7-9 and TRBJ1-4; no clear D gene. Germline CDR1 is SEHNR and CDR2 is FQNEAQ (reference sequence). The V gene lost 1 base and the J gene lost 6 bases, with 12 bases spanning the gap. The CDR3 spans 15 residues. CDR3 nucleotides: TGTGCCAGCAGCTTAGGGTCACGGGGATATGAAAAACTGTTTTTT. It yields the protein CASSLGSRGYEKLFF.

This chain uses TRBV20-1 with TRBJ1-1, with D tentatively TRBD1 (5 bases). Trimming pared 6 bases from V and 3 bases from J, leaving 8 bases between. CDR1 and CDR2 from the germline V gene are DFQATT and SNEGSKA (reference sequence). The CDR3 consists of 11 residues. The CDR3 coding sequence is TGCAGTGCATGGGGGGACACTGAAGCTTTCTTT. Translation gives CSAWGDTEAFF.

The chain is built from TRBV6-1 and TRBJ1-2, with no clear D. Between the trimmed V and J ends, which lost 0 bases and 1 base, there was a span of 3 bases. CDR1 and CDR2 from the germline V gene are MNHNS and SASEGT. There are 13 residues in the CDR3. CDR3 loop: CASSEANNYGYTF. The CDR3 DNA is TGTGCCAGCAGTGAAGCCAATAACTATGGCTACACCTTC.

In its sample, this clone was seen a few times. V usage is TRBV7-3 and J usage is TRBJ2-7; D unclear. CDR1 SGHTA and CDR2 FQGTGA come from the germline V gene. The CDR3 is made up of 13 amino acids. V dropped 2 bases and J dropped 3 bases, with 8 bases sitting between them. The CDR3 DNA is TGTGCCAGCAGCTTAGGCCCGTACTACGAGCAGTACTTC. This codes for CASSLGPYYEQYF.

Here the CDR3 reads CASSMGTSGISEQYF. The CDR3 DNA is TGTGCCAGCAGCATGGGGACTAGCGGGATTAGCGAGCAGTACTTC. The rearrangement links TRBV9 to TRBJ2-7; 13 nucleotides align to TRBD2. CDR1 is SGDLS and CDR2 is YYNGEE in the germline V gene. V shed 4 bases and J 6 bases; nucleotides not matched to a gene: 7. The CDR3 is made up of 15 amino acids.

This rearrangement joins TRBV5-1 to TRBJ2-5, with 9 nucleotides matching TRBD2. Germline-derived CDR1 and CDR2 are SGHRS and YFSETQ. CDR3 size: 15 residues. Trimming cost V 6 bases and J 5 bases; bases outside gene matches: 11. The CDR3 loop reads CASTLRGGAGETQYF. CDR3 nucleotides: TGCGCCAGCACCCTGCGCGGGGGGGCGGGGGAGACCCAGTACTTC. Looking up the rest from reference TRBV5-1 and TRBJ2-5 gives the full variable domain: KAGVTQTPRYLIKTRGQQVTLSCSPISGHRSVSWYQQTPGQGLQFLFEYFSETQRNKGNFPGRFSGRQFSNSRSEMNVSTLELGDSALYLCASTLRGGAGETQYFGPGTRLLVL.

This clone occurred once. The V gene is TRBV4-3, the J gene TRBJ2-6; the match to TRBD1 covers 9 bases. J was trimmed by 0 bases and V by 0 bases; bases with no gene match: 0. CDR3 length: 17 amino acids. CDR1 and CDR2 from the germline V gene are LGHNA and YSLEER. The CDR3 here is CASSQETGGSGANVLTF. CDR3 bases: TGCGCCAGCAGCCAAGAGACAGGGGGCTCTGGGGCCAACGTCCTGACTTTC.

CDR3 in amino acids: CASSLAPGVSYNEQFF. In nucleotides, the CDR3 is TGTGCCAGCAGCTTGGCCCCGGGAGTCTCCTACAATGAGCAGTTCTTC. The chain combines TRBV5-6 with TRBJ2-1; D is possibly TRBD2 (6 bases). CDR3 length: 16 amino acids. The germline gives CDR1 SGHDT, CDR2 YYEEEE. The ends were cut back, 0 bases at V and 0 bases at J, with 10 bases in the middle.

The chain employs TRBV11-2 and TRBJ1-5; no clear D. V was clipped by 6 bases and J by 2 bases, with 5 bases between them. CDR3 length equals 12 residues. From germline, CDR1 is SGHAT and CDR2 FQNNGV. CDR3 amino acids: CASSQGNQPQHF. CDR3 coding DNA: TGTGCCAGCAGTCAGGGCAATCAGCCCCAGCATTTT.

This chain uses TRBV4-2 with TRBJ1-2; D is undetermined. V was cut by 4 bases and J by 0 bases, with 18 bases left in between. This CDR3 region has 17 residues. Germline CDR1 reads LGHNA; CDR2 reads YNFKEQ. In DNA form, the CDR3 reads TGTGCCAGCAGCCCGCTTGGAGGCAGGACTACTAACTATGGCTACACCTTC. It is translated as CASSPLGGRTTNYGYTF.